This passage covers 22 T cell receptor beta chains from one sample sequenced in a study of early T cells in non-severe SARS-CoV-2 infection. TCRdb re-called the 5' RACE reads through MiXCR, storing one row per CDR3 protein. The table lists 35,000 or so distinct CDR3 sequences, around 5% of them singletons, with around 14% in the top ten. The sequenced material came from whole blood. All receptors come from an adult who was a healthcare worker with PCR-confirmed SARS-CoV-2 infection or an uninfected control (not recorded which).

This clonotype has a count of ten or more. The chain combines TRBV18 with TRBJ1-2; the D gene is possibly TRBD1 (5 bases). This CDR3 spans 13 amino acids. V was cut by 3 bases and J by 2 bases, with 7 bases left in between. Germline CDR1 KGHSH, CDR2 LQKENI. The CDR3 nucleotides read TGTGCCAGCTCACCGGGGGGAAACTATGGCTACACCTTC. Amino acid sequence: CASSPGGNYGYTF.

This sequence joins TRBV25-1 and TRBJ2-3, with D tentatively TRBD1 (5 bases). The germline CDR1 and CDR2 sequences are MGHDK and SYGVNS. The CDR3 length is 14 residues. V shed 3 bases and J shed 0 bases, with 7 bases lying between them. The CDR3 loop is CASSERQSTDTQYF. DNA for the CDR3: TGTGCCAGCAGTGAGAGACAGAGCACAGATACGCAGTATTTT.

This clonotype was detected many times. V usage is TRBV20-1 and J usage is TRBJ2-7, with 10 positions matching TRBD1. Germline-derived CDR1 and CDR2 are DFQATT and SNEGSKA (reference sequence). The CDR3 covers 13 residues. Trimming cost V 6 bases and J 5 bases; bases outside gene matches: 7. The CDR3 bases are TGCAGTGCCCCCCGGGACAGGGGAAACGAGCAGTACTTC. It translates to CSAPRDRGNEQYF.

A few counts support this clonotype. The chain joins TRBV5-6 to TRBJ2-1; the match to TRBD1 covers 7 bases. After removal of 4 bases from V and 0 bases from J, the junction contained 7 bases not matched to a gene. The CDR3 contains 16 residues. Germline V lookup: CDR1 SGHDT, CDR2 YYEEEE. Here the CDR3 reads CASSPTDRSSYNEQFF. The CDR3 DNA follows: TGTGCCAGCAGCCCAACGGACAGGAGCTCCTACAATGAGCAGTTCTTC.

The table lists this clonotype with a few counts. The V gene is TRBV29-1, the J gene TRBJ2-3; TRBD1 matches 9 bases. The V segment lost 7 bases and the J segment 2 bases; nucleotides outside the gene matches: 7. The CDR3 is 14 residues long. The germline CDR1 and CDR2 sequences are SQVTM and ANQGSEA. The CDR3 spells CSGTGTGLTDTQYF. Written as DNA, the CDR3 is TGCAGCGGCACGGGGACAGGGCTCACAGATACGCAGTATTTT.

This clonotype showed up just a few times. The chain recombines TRBV6-1 with TRBJ1-1; D is perhaps TRBD1 (5 bases). Trimming stripped 7 bases from V and 9 bases from J, with 18 bases between. The CDR3 sequence is 13 residues long. Looked up from germline, CDR1 is MNHNS and CDR2 is SASEGT. The CDR3 loop is CASTPPRAVKAFF. The CDR3 DNA follows: TGTGCCAGCACTCCACCCAGGGCGGTAAAAGCTTTCTTT.

Ten or more counts support this clonotype. This chain joins TRBV7-6 and TRBJ2-3; 8 bases are shared with TRBD1. V trimming: 1 base; J trimming: 2 bases; junction bases outside the gene matches: 5. Per germline, CDR1 SGHVS and CDR2 FNYEAQ. This CDR3 comprises 16 residues. The CDR3 DNA is TGTGCCAGCAGCTTAGGGACAGGGTTGGACACAGATACGCAGTATTTT. This translates into CASSLGTGLDTDTQYF. The full variable domain, its missing parts supplied by reference TRBV7-6 and TRBJ2-3, is GAGVSQSPRYKVTKRGQDVALRCDPISGHVSLYWYRQALGQGPEFLTYFNYEAQQDKSGLPNDRFSAERPEGSISTLTIQRTEQRDSAMYRCASSLGTGLDTDTQYFGPGTRLTVL.

The chain has TRBV6-5 and TRBJ2-7; 8 bases line up with TRBD2. The CDR3 is 16 residues long. Germline values: CDR1 MNHEY, CDR2 SVGAGI. The V gene end was trimmed by 5 bases and the J gene end by 2 bases; junction bases not matched to a gene: 11. In DNA form, the CDR3 reads TGTGCCAGCAGTCACGGGGGAGCGGGGGCCCCCTACGAGCAGTACTTC. This translates into CASSHGGAGAPYEQYF.

This clonotype was detected only a few times. The chain links TRBV27 to TRBJ1-6; maybe TRBD1 (6 bases). V lost 7 bases and J 9 bases, leaving 16 bases between the germline ends. Looked up from germline, CDR1 is MNHEY and CDR2 is SMNVEV (reference sequence). The CDR3 is 14 amino acids. The CDR3 nucleotides are TGTGCCAGCACCCTCGACAGGTTACGTTCACCCCTCCACTTT. Encoded protein: CASTLDRLRSPLHF.

This clonotype was detected many times. The J gene is TRBJ1-1, the V gene TRBV14, with D perhaps TRBD1 (5 bases). Trimming took 2 bases from V and 6 from J, leaving 13 bases between them. The CDR3 consists of 14 residues. Germline V gene sequence: CDR1 SGHDN, CDR2 FVKESK. CDR3 bases: TGTGCCAGCAGCCAAATGAGGGTGGGGGCTGAAGCTTTCTTT. Its protein product is CASSQMRVGAEAFF.

The chain links TRBV14 to TRBJ1-2; the match to TRBD1 covers 9 bases. The germline V gene has CDR1 SGHDN and CDR2 FVKESK. V trimming: 4 bases; J trimming: 5 bases; junction bases outside the gene matches: 14. The CDR3 runs to 17 residues. CDR3 bases: TGTGCCAGCAGCCGCGCGACAGGGGGAAGTTTTGGATATGGCTACACCTTC. This codes for CASSRATGGSFGYGYTF.

This clonotype was observed at least ten times. V is TRBV7-9 and J is TRBJ2-1, with 14 bases aligning to TRBD2. The germline gives CDR1 SEHNR, CDR2 FQNEAQ (reference sequence). J was trimmed by 9 bases and V by 7 bases; bases with no gene match: 23. The CDR3 has 20 amino acids. The CDR3 coding sequence is TGTGCCAGCACCCCGCCGATTTCGACTAGCGGGGGGGCGAGGGTGCGTGAGCAGTTCTTC. Translating it yields CASTPPISTSGGARVREQFF.

This clonotype was seen only a few times. The chain is built from TRBV7-3 and TRBJ2-2, with a weak D call TRBD1 (7 bases). This CDR3 is built from 16 residues. The germline V gene encodes CDR1 SGHTA and CDR2 FQGTGA. Trimming removed 5 bases at V and 4 bases at J, with 17 bases between. CDR3 bases: TGTGCCAGCAGCGTACAGGGGATGCGGGGCACCGGGGAGCTGTTTTTT. Protein sequence: CASSVQGMRGTGELFF.

This clonotype has a count of ten or more. The chain's CDR3 is CASSPPGEEQFF. The DNA for the CDR3 is TGTGCCAGCAGCCCCCCGGGGGAGGAGCAGTTCTTC. The V gene is TRBV6-5, the J gene TRBJ2-1; possible D gene TRBD2, 6 bases. V dropped 6 bases and J dropped 10 bases, with 13 bases sitting between them. Germline CDR1 is MNHEY and CDR2 is SVGAGI. The length of the CDR3 is 12 residues.

This clonotype appeared many times. CDR3 nucleotide sequence: TGCGCCAGCAGCACCGGGACAGGGTATGAGCAGTTCTTC. It yields the protein CASSTGTGYEQFF. This rearrangement joins TRBV5-1 to TRBJ2-1; TRBD1 matches at 9 bases. The CDR3 has 13 amino acids. V gave up 4 bases and J gave up 8 bases; unmatched junction bases: 4. Per the germline V gene, CDR1 is SGHRS and CDR2 is YFSETQ. Drawing the rest from reference TRBV5-1 and TRBJ2-1, the complete variable domain is KAGVTQTPRYLIKTRGQQVTLSCSPISGHRSVSWYQQTPGQGLQFLFEYFSETQRNKGNFPGRFSGRQFSNSRSEMNVSTLELGDSALYLCASSTGTGYEQFFGPGTRLTVL.

This clonotype was seen ten or more times. The chain has TRBV30 and TRBJ2-1; a possible D gene is TRBD1 (5 bases). Germline CDR1 and CDR2: GTSNPN and SVGIG (reference sequence). The CDR3 is made up of 14 amino acids. V lost 0 bases, J lost 9 bases, and 15 bases lay in between. CDR3 sequence reads: CAWSVASLRGEQFF. CDR3 in DNA: TGTGCCTGGAGTGTAGCCAGCCTAAGGGGTGAGCAGTTCTTC.

The table lists this clonotype with many counts. The genes are TRBV29-1 and TRBJ2-1; D is unresolved. The V end was cut by 4 bases, the J end by 8 bases, with 12 bases between. The CDR3 has 12 residues. Germline CDR1 SQVTM, CDR2 ANQGSEA. Here the CDR3 reads CSVVISWYEQFF. The DNA for the CDR3 is TGCAGCGTTGTGATTAGCTGGTATGAGCAGTTCTTC.

This chain connects TRBV7-8 to TRBJ1-1; D unclear. Germline V lookup: CDR1 SGHVS, CDR2 FQNEAQ. The CDR3 runs 14 residues. V lost 1 base to trimming and J lost 4 bases, with 10 bases between them. CDR3 sequence reads: CASSLEPLSTEAFF. DNA for the CDR3: TGTGCCAGCAGCTTAGAACCGTTGAGCACTGAAGCTTTCTTT.

This clonotype came up many times. The V gene is TRBV7-3, the J gene TRBJ2-2; tentative D call: TRBD2 (7 bases). Per germline, CDR1 SGHTA and CDR2 FQGTGA. V lost 2 bases to trimming and J lost 4 bases, with 17 bases between them. This CDR3 comprises 17 residues. CDR3 sequence (DNA): TGTGCCAGCAGCTTATTTCGGGGGGCCCCCATCACCGGGGAGCTGTTTTTT. This sequence encodes CASSLFRGAPITGELFF.

This clonotype was recorded many times. This chain connects TRBV6-4 to TRBJ2-3; 7 bases align to TRBD2. Per germline, CDR1 MRHNA and CDR2 SNTAGT. The CDR3 runs to 16 residues. V was clipped by 0 bases and J by 3 bases; unmatched bases: 6. CDR3 residues: CASSDSAGDGTDTQYF. In DNA, the CDR3 is TGTGCCAGCAGTGACTCGGCGGGGGATGGTACAGATACGCAGTATTTT.

This clonotype was seen a handful of times. The rearrangement joins TRBV4-2 to TRBJ2-1; 10 bases map to TRBD2. The junction had 2 bases not matched to a gene; V was cut back by 0 bases and J by 0 bases. This CDR3 has 17 residues. Germline lookup yields CDR1 LGHNA and CDR2 YNFKEQ. The CDR3 here is CASSQDWTSGSYNEQFF. DNA for the CDR3: TGTGCCAGCAGCCAAGATTGGACTAGCGGCTCCTACAATGAGCAGTTCTTC.

There are many counts of this clonotype. This chain uses TRBV11-3 with TRBJ2-1; D gene uncertain. V was shortened by 2 bases and J by 9 bases, with 17 bases between the two germline ends. Germline V gene lookup returns CDR1 SGHNT and CDR2 YENEEA. This CDR3 comprises 15 residues. The CDR3 bases are TGTGCCAGCAGCTTACGGGCCGGCCCCCAAGGTGAGCAGTTCTTC. Protein product: CASSLRAGPQGEQFF.